The present TCR beta chain was sequenced within a study of T cell responses to AZD1222 COVID-19 vaccine. Generated by immunoSEQ multiplex PCR, the TCRdb table keeps only in-frame clones and is missing some. The data show just under 95,000 clones, with about nine tenths seen just once and more than 8.5% held by the top ten. Study findings and constraints: Vaccine-related CD4 TCRs covered spike, predominating at 160-218 and 743-854.

Germline-derived CDR1 and CDR2 are GTSNPN and SVGIG (reference sequence). This CDR3 region has 11 residues. The ends were cut back, 1 base at V and 5 bases at J, with 0 bases in the middle. Remarks on this clone: Antigen specificity is unknown.

The sequence derives from an adult in good health. The J gene is TRBJ1-6, the V gene TRBV30; D call uncertain. Here the sequenced sample was peripheral blood, taken on day 0 of AZD1222 vaccination. The CDR3 region has the DNA TGTGCCTGGAGTGATAATTCACCCCTCCACTTT. This gives the protein CAWSDNSPLHF.